The 20 T cell receptor beta chains in this list originate from one sample, sequenced in a study of Graves' ophthalmopathy and Graves' hyperthyroidism. Transcripts of RNA were the source for amplifying TCR beta CDR3 regions. HTBI-primed RT-PCR formed the first round, and a multiplex PCR formed the second. TCRdb passed the multiplex PCR reads through MiXCR, listing each CDR3 protein once. Of 40,000 to 45,000 distinct CDR3 sequences in the sample, roughly half were seen once. The material sequenced was peripheral blood. The receptor set was obtained from an adult man with Graves' ophthalmopathy.

V gene TRBV7-2 combines with J gene TRBJ1-2, with a possible D match to TRBD1 (5 bases). The germline CDR1 and CDR2 sequences are SGHTA and FQGNSA. V lost 5 bases and J 4 bases, leaving 17 bases between the germline ends. The CDR3 totals 15 residues. Here the CDR3 DNA reads TGTGCCAGCAGCCCAGGGCGACTCGCTCTCTATGGCTACACCTTC. It yields the protein CASSPGRLALYGYTF.

Many counts were recorded for this clonotype. The chain recombines TRBV28 with TRBJ2-5; TRBD1 matches at 8 bases. Germline V gene sequence: CDR1 MDHEN, CDR2 SYDVKM. Trimming took 4 bases from V and 5 from J; bases not matched to a gene: 9. The CDR3 is made up of 15 amino acids. The CDR3 DNA follows: TGTGCCAGCAGTTGGGCGAGGACAGGGTCCGAGACCCAGTACTTC. It yields the protein CASSWARTGSETQYF. The variable domain in full, with the rest retrieved from reference TRBV28 and TRBJ2-5, is DVKVTQSSRYLVKRTGEKVFLECVQDMDHENMFWYRQDPGLGLRLIYFSYDVKMKEKGDIPEGYSVSREKKERFSLILESASTNQTSMYLCASSWARTGSETQYFGPGTRLLVL.

Regarding this clonotype: The junction does not match germline at one end; this may be a read error. The gene calls are TRBV7-9 and TRBJ2-7, with D perhaps matching TRBD1 (6 bases). The CDR3 runs to 12 residues. Germline CDR1 reads SEHNR; CDR2 reads FQNEAQ (reference sequence). This chain's CDR3 is CASSYDRYEQYF. The DNA for the CDR3 is TGCGCCAGCAGCTATGACAGGTACGAGCAGTACTTC.

For this clonotype: Mismatch with germline at one junction end may stem from a read error. The chain combines TRBV7-9 with TRBJ1-1; no clear D gene. The CDR3 is 15 amino acids. CDR1 is SEHNR, CDR2 FQNEAQ, per germline (reference sequence). CDR3 amino acids: CASSLNPRPNTEALF. The CDR3 DNA is TGTGCCAGCAGCTTGAATCCCAGACCGAACACTGAAGCTCTCTTT.

As to this clonotype: Mismatch with germline at one junction end may stem from a read error. This rearrangement joins TRBV20-1 to TRBJ2-7; TRBD1 aligns across 8 bases. This CDR3 comprises 13 residues. Germline V gene lookup returns CDR1 DFQATT and CDR2 SNEGSKA (reference sequence). The CDR3 spells CNASWTGTFEQYF. In DNA form, the CDR3 reads TGCAATGCTTCCTGGACAGGGACCTTCGAACAGTACTTC.

The rearrangement joins TRBV7-3 to TRBJ1-6; D not certain. The CDR3 runs 13 residues. The germline V gene has CDR1 SGHTA and CDR2 FQGTGA. With 5 bases removed from V and 4 bases from J, the gap between germline ends came to 6 bases. CDR3 in amino acids: CASSVAYNSPLHF. CDR3 coding DNA: TGTGCCAGCAGCGTCGCGTATAATTCACCCCTCCACTTT.

The chain couples TRBV4-2 to TRBJ1-6; maybe TRBD1 (5 bases). This CDR3 contains 15 residues. Germline CDR1 and CDR2: LGHNA and YNFKEQ. V was cut by 0 bases and J by 7 bases, with 10 bases left in between. This chain's CDR3 is CASSQERGRNSPLHF. The CDR3 DNA is TGTGCCAGCAGCCAAGAAAGGGGCAGGAATTCACCCCTCCACTTT.

This clonotype is a singleton in its sample. Lacking the conserved final phenylalanine or tryptophan, this CDR3 likely reflects a read error. The DNA is left out, because the CDR3 cannot be placed on it with certainty; the CDR3 is given as TCRdb lists it. V is TRBV7-2 and J is TRBJ2-3; the table names TRBD1, a call not compared with the DNA. Germline V gene lookup returns CDR1 SGHTA and CDR2 FQGNSA. The CDR3 is made up of 12 amino acids, end residues included. CDR3 protein: CASSLVSGGAYY.

The rearrangement joins TRBV10-1 to TRBJ2-3; the match to TRBD1 covers 7 bases. V dropped 10 bases and J dropped 8; count of bases not matched to a gene: 12. The CDR3 runs 13 residues. Germline V lookup: CDR1 WNHNN, CDR2 SYGVQD (reference sequence). This chain's CDR3 is CANSLQGSGTQYF. The DNA of the CDR3 is TGCGCCAACAGCCTACAGGGGTCAGGTACGCAGTATTTT.

For this clonotype: At one end the junction does not follow the germline gene, possibly because of a read error. The chain combines TRBV24-1 with TRBJ2-1; D is uncertain. The CDR3 length is 12 residues. The germline V gene has CDR1 KGHDR and CDR2 SFDVKD. This CDR3 reads CASSSTGNGQFF. DNA for the CDR3: TGTGCCAGCAGTTCTACGGGCAATGGGCAGTTCTTC.

There are many counts of this clonotype. Given a much more abundant clone one base away, this may be a read error. V usage is TRBV20-1 and J usage is TRBJ2-7; 8 nucleotides line up with TRBD2. The CDR3 spans 14 residues. Germline V gene lookup returns CDR1 DFQATT and CDR2 SNEGSKA (reference sequence). The junction had 15 bases not matched to a gene; V was cut back by 8 bases and J by 6 bases. In DNA, the CDR3 is TGCAGTCTGCTAGTGGGGACTAGTGACTGCGAGCAGTACTTC. Amino acids: CSLLVGTSDCEQYF.

This sequence joins TRBV19 and TRBJ2-1; 13 positions match TRBD2. This CDR3 comprises 14 residues. The V segment lost 8 bases and the J segment 4 bases; nucleotides outside the gene matches: 2. Germline lookup yields CDR1 LNHDA and CDR2 SQIVND (reference sequence). CDR3 in amino acids: CASGLAGVYNEQFF. The CDR3 bases are TGTGCCAGTGGACTAGCGGGAGTTTACAATGAGCAGTTCTTC.

This clonotype came up many times. The chain employs TRBV12-3 or TRBV12-4 and TRBJ2-7, with TRBD1 matching over 10 bases. V trimming: 3 bases; J trimming: 2 bases; junction bases outside the gene matches: 7. There are 16 residues in the CDR3. CDR3 in DNA: TGTGCCAGCAGTTTCGACAGGGGGCTAACCCCCTACGAGCAGTACGTC. Its protein product is CASSFDRGLTPYEQYV.

This clonotype is medium-sized by share. The chain carries TRBV29-1 and TRBJ1-2; D is uncertain. This CDR3 contains 12 residues. CDR1 is SQVTM, CDR2 ANQGSEA, per germline. Trimming cost V 5 bases and J 8 bases, with 15 bases left between them. In DNA form, the CDR3 reads TGCAGCGTTCTGAGTGCCGTTGGGGGCTACACCTTC. Translation gives CSVLSAVGGYTF.

This clonotype is judged medium-sized (0.01 to 0.1%). The V and J genes are TRBV7-8 and TRBJ2-7; 7 bases fit TRBD1. Looked up from germline, CDR1 is SGHVS and CDR2 is FQNEAQ. Trimming removed 5 bases from V and 3 bases from J; junction bases left unmatched: 7. This CDR3 has 14 residues. The CDR3 nucleotides read TGTGCCAGCAGCCTGAGGGGGCTGGACTACGAGCAGTACTTC. Its translation: CASSLRGLDYEQYF.

This clonotype was seen repeatedly, ten times or more. The chain has TRBV2 and TRBJ1-4, with 8 bases lining up with TRBD1. This CDR3 spans 15 amino acids. Germline CDR1 is SNHLY and CDR2 is FYNNEI. After removal of 4 bases from V and 5 bases from J, the junction contained 6 bases not matched to a gene. In nucleotides, the CDR3 is TGTGCCAGCAGTGGAGCCCCAGGGGGCAATGAAAAACTGTTTTTT. It specifies CASSGAPGGNEKLFF.

With respect to this clonotype: Here the CDR3 omits its conserved ending phenylalanine or tryptophan, so a read error is the likely source. This chain joins TRBV7-3 and TRBJ2-3; 9 bases match TRBD1. CDR3 length: 15 residues. Unmatched junction bases numbered 3, after V lost 5 bases and J lost 0 bases. Germline CDR1 is SGHTA and CDR2 is FQGTGA. CDR3 amino acids: CASSQGTGSTDTQYC. CDR3 sequence (DNA): TGTGCCAGCAGCCAGGGGACAGGGAGCACAGATACGCAGTATTGT.

This clonotype has more than one count but fewer than ten. The chain uses TRBV3-1 and TRBJ2-3, with TRBD2 matching 7 bases. The germline V gene has CDR1 LGHDT and CDR2 YNNKEL (reference sequence). The ends lost 1 base at V and 4 bases at J; junction bases unmatched: 5. This CDR3 has 15 amino acids. CDR3 protein: CASSQATSRADTQYF. The CDR3 nucleotides are TGTGCCAGCAGCCAAGCGACTAGCCGGGCAGATACGCAGTATTTT.

As concerns this clonotype: An end of the junction differs from the germline gene, which may be a read error. The V gene is TRBV15, the J gene TRBJ2-2, with TRBD2 as a possible D gene (7 bases). The CDR3 loop spans 14 amino acids. Germline CDR1 and CDR2: LNHNV and YYDKDF (reference sequence). The CDR3 here is CATRKTGGTGELLF. CDR3 bases: TGTGCCACCAGGAAGACGGGGGGCACCGGGGAGCTGCTTTTT.

The CDR3 DNA follows: TGCGCCAGCAGCTTAAGTTTCAGGGGGCAATTAGGCACTGAAGCTTTCTTT. Protein product: CASSLSFRGQLGTEAFF. The V and J genes are TRBV5-1 and TRBJ1-1; 8 bases are a match to TRBD1. The trim removed 2 bases at V and 4 bases at J, leaving 13 bases unmatched. CDR3 size: 17 residues. Germline V gene data show CDR1 as SGHRS and CDR2 as YFSETQ. The whole variable domain, filled in from reference TRBV5-1 and TRBJ1-1, reads KAGVTQTPRYLIKTRGQQVTLSCSPISGHRSVSWYQQTPGQGLQFLFEYFSETQRNKGNFPGRFSGRQFSNSRSEMNVSTLELGDSALYLCASSLSFRGQLGTEAFFGQGTRLTVV.